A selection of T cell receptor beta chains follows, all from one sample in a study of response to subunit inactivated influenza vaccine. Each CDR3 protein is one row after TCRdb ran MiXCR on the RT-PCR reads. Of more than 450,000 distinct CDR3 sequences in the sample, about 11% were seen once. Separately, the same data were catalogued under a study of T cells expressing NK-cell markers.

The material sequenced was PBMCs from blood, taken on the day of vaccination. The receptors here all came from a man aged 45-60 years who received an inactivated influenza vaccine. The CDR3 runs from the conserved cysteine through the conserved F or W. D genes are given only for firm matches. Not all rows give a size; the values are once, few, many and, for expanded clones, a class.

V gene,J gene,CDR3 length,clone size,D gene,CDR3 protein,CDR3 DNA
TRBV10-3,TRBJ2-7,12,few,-,CAISETDYEQYF,TGTGCCATCAGTGAGACTGACTACGAGCAGTACTTC
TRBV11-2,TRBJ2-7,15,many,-,CASSTNRAMGYEQYF,TGTGCCAGCAGCACTAACAGGGCCATGGGCTACGAGCAGTACTTC
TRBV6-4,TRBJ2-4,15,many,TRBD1,CASTDRALAKNIQYF,TGTGCCAGCACGGACAGGGCTCTAGCCAAAAACATTCAGTACTTC
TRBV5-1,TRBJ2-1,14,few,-,CASSLGGVNNEQFF,TGCGCCAGCAGCTTAGGCGGGGTCAACAATGAGCAGTTCTTC
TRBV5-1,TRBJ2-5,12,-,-,CASSPERETQYF,TGCGCCAGCAGCCCCGAACGGGAGACCCAGTACTTC
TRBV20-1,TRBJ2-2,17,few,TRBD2,CSARDRTSGSGPGELFF,TGCAGTGCTAGAGATCGCACTAGCGGGAGCGGCCCCGGGGAGCTGTTTTTT
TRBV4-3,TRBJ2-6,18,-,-,CASSQGWAALSGANVLTF,TGCGCCAGCAGCCAAGGTTGGGCAGCCCTCTCTGGGGCCAACGTCCTGACTTTC
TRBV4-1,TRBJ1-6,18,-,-,CASSQVPRVRTYNSPLHF,TGCGCCAGCAGCCAAGTACCCAGGGTTAGGACCTATAATTCACCCCTCCACTTT
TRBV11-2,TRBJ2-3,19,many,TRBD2,CASSLVPSRGGRSPNTQYF,TGTGCCAGCAGCTTAGTCCCATCGAGGGGCGGGAGGTCCCCCAATACGCAGTATTTT
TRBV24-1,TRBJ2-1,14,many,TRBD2,CATSLAGGYNEQFF,TGTGCCACCAGCCTAGCGGGGGGTTACAATGAGCAGTTCTTC
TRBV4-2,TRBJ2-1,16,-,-,CASRSPIGKFPNEQFF,TGTGCCAGCAGATCACCCATCGGTAAATTCCCCAATGAGCAGTTCTTC
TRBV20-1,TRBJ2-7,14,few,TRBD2,CSARDLADYYEQYF,TGCAGTGCTAGAGATCTAGCGGACTACTACGAGCAGTACTTC
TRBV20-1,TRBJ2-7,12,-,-,CSATVGIYEQYF,TGCAGTGCCACTGTGGGGATCTACGAGCAGTACTTC
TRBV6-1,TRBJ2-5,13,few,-,CASDWGVRETQYF,TGTGCCAGCGATTGGGGGGTCCGGGAGACCCAGTACTTC
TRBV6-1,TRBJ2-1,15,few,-,CASSATSNSYNEQFF,TGTGCCAGCAGCGCTACTTCAAACTCCTACAATGAGCAGTTCTTC
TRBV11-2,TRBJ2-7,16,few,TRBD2,CASSLAGLAGADEQYF,TGTGCCAGCAGCTTAGCCGGACTAGCGGGAGCTGACGAGCAGTACTTC
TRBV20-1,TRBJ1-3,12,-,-,CSARELGNTIYF,TGCAGTGCCAGGGAGCTCGGAAACACCATATATTTT
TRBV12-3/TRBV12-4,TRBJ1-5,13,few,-,CASSFFSGGPQHF,TGTGCCAGCAGTTTTTTCTCCGGGGGTCCCCAGCATTTT
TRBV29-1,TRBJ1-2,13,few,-,CSGVRPGEGGYTF,TGCAGCGGGGTCCGGCCGGGGGAAGGCGGCTACACCTTC
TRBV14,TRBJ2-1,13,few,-,CASSNRLPNEQFF,TGTGCCAGCAGCAACCGGCTCCCCAATGAGCAGTTCTTC
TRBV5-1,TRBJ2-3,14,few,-,CASSWKDATDTQYF,TGCGCCAGCAGCTGGAAGGACGCCACAGATACGCAGTATTTT
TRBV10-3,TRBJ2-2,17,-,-,CAISEPRGNRGTGELFF,TGTGCCATCAGTGAGCCTCGGGGGAATCGGGGCACCGGGGAGCTGTTTTTT
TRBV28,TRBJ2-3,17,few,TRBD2,CASSVTSGRGPIDTQYF,TGTGCCAGCAGTGTCACTAGCGGGAGGGGTCCAATAGATACGCAGTATTTT
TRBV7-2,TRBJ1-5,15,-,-,CASSLVPQGIQPQHF,TGTGCCAGCAGCTTAGTACCCCAGGGGATTCAGCCCCAGCATTTT
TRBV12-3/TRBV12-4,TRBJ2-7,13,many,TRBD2,CASSRSGRFEQYF,TGTGCCAGCAGCCGTAGCGGGAGATTCGAGCAGTACTTC
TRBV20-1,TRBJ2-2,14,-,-,CSARARINTGELFF,TGCAGTGCTAGAGCCAGGATAAACACCGGGGAGCTGTTTTTT
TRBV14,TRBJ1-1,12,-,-,CAISPGLAEAFF,TGTGCCATCAGCCCTGGCTTGGCTGAAGCTTTCTTT
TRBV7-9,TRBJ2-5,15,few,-,CASSLFGTTIGTQYF,TGTGCCAGCAGCTTATTTGGGACCACAATTGGGACCCAGTACTTC
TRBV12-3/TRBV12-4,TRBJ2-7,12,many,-,CASSLLSYEQYF,TGTGCCAGCAGTTTATTGAGCTACGAGCAGTACTTC
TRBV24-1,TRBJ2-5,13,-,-,CATSDRSSETQYF,TGTGCCACCAGTGACCGTAGTTCGGAGACCCAGTACTTC
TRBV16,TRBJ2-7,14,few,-,CASSFLPGDYEQYF,TGTGCCAGCAGCTTCTTGCCGGGGGATTACGAGCAGTACTTC
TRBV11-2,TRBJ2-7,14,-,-,CASSFPGPVYEQYF,TGTGCCAGCAGCTTTCCCGGGCCCGTCTACGAGCAGTACTTC
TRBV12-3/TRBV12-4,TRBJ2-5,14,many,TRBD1,CASSLVGGRETQYF,TGTGCCAGCAGTTTAGTAGGGGGCAGAGAGACCCAGTACTTC
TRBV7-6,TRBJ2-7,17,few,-,CASSLFRGAGPPREQYF,TGTGCCAGCAGCTTATTCCGCGGAGCGGGCCCTCCTAGGGAGCAGTACTTC
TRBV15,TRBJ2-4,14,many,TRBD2,CATSRDVASGVQYF,TGTGCCACCAGCAGAGATGTGGCTAGCGGGGTTCAGTACTTC
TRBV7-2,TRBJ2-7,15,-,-,CASSLVSSGDYEQYF,TGTGCCAGCAGCTTAGTAAGTAGCGGAGACTACGAGCAGTACTTC
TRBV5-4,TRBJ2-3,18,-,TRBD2,CASSSKLAGGGSPDTQYF,TGTGCCAGCAGCTCGAAGCTAGCGGGAGGAGGATCCCCAGATACGCAGTATTTT
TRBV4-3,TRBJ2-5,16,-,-,CASSQTRTAFQETQYF,TGCGCCAGCAGCCAAACTAGGACAGCATTTCAAGAGACCCAGTACTTC
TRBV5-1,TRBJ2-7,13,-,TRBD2,CASSISGVSEQYF,TGCGCCAGCAGCATTAGCGGGGTATCCGAGCAGTACTTC
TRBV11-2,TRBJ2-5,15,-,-,CASTFSNRVLETQYF,TGTGCCAGCACCTTTTCCAACAGGGTGCTGGAGACCCAGTACTTC
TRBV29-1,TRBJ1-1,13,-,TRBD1,CSVEPGQGTEAFF,TGCAGCGTTGAACCGGGACAGGGGACTGAAGCTTTCTTT
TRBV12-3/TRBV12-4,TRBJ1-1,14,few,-,CASSPGRPGTEAFF,TGTGCCAGCAGTCCGGGACGGCCCGGGACTGAAGCTTTCTTT
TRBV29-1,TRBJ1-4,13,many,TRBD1,CSVTGTGSEKLFF,TGCAGCGTGACCGGGACAGGAAGCGAAAAACTGTTTTTT